In this sample, the clone carrying this T cell receptor beta chain turned up many times. This entry comes from a study of blood T cell repertoires in COVID-19. Study in general: In each case, the material was cDNA or gDNA derived from T cells, B-cell-depleted T cells, or PBMCs.

Trimming cost V 1 base and J 2 bases, with 6 bases left between them. Germline V gene data show CDR1 as SEHNR and CDR2 as FQNEAQ (reference sequence). The CDR3 runs 14 residues. Using immunoSEQ multiplex PCR, the repertoire was profiled, and TCRdb retains in-frame clones only, with some absent. The sample has about 210,000 clones, around 81% seen once; the top ten hold about 4.5%. Sequencing was done on a sample of PBMCs or T cells enriched from blood (not recorded which). The V gene is TRBV7-9, the J gene TRBJ1-3; D remains ambiguous. This clonotype originated in a man aged 25-40 years with acute COVID-19. The CDR3 loop is CASSLGPPGNTIYF. As DNA, the CDR3 is TGTGCCAGCAGCTTAGGGCCCCCTGGAAACACCATATATTTT. Drawing the rest from reference TRBV7-9 and TRBJ1-3, the complete variable domain is DTGVSQNPRHKITKRGQNVTFRCDPISEHNRLYWYRQTLGQGPEFLTYFQNEAQLEKSRLLSDRFSAERPKGSFSTLEIQRTEQGDSAMYLCASSLGPPGNTIYFGEGSWLTVV.